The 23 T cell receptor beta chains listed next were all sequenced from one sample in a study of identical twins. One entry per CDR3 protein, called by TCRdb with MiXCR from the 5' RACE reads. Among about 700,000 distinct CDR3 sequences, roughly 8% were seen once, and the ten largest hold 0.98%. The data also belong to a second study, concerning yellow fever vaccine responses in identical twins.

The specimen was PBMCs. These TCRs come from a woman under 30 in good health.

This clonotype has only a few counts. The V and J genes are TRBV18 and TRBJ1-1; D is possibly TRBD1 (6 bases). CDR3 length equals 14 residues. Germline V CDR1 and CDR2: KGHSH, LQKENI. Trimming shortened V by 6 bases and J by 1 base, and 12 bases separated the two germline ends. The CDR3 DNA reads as TGTGCCAGCTCGCTCCAGGGGACGAACACTGAAGCTTTCTTT. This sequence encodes CASSLQGTNTEAFF.

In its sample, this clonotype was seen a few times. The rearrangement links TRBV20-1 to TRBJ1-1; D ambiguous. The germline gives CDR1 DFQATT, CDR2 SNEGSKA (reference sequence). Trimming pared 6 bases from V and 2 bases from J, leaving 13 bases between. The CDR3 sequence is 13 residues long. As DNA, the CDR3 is TGCAGTGCCCACCCAACAGCTAACACTGAAGCTTTCTTT. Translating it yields CSAHPTANTEAFF.

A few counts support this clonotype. This CDR3 reads CASSLARTSGYEQYF. CDR3 DNA sequence: TGTGCCAGCAGCTTAGCGCGGACCTCTGGGTACGAGCAGTACTTC. The genes are TRBV7-2 and TRBJ2-7; D remains unclear. Trimming took 0 bases from V and 4 from J, leaving 13 bases between them. The length of the CDR3 is 15 residues. Per the germline V gene, CDR1 is SGHTA and CDR2 is FQGNSA.

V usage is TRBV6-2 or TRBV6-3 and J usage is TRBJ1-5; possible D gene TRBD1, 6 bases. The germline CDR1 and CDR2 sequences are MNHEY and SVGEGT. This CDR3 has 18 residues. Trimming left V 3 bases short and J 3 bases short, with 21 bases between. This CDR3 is CASSYTAHRARNNQPQHF. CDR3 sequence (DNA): TGTGCCAGCAGTTATACCGCCCACAGGGCCCGAAACAATCAGCCCCAGCATTTT.

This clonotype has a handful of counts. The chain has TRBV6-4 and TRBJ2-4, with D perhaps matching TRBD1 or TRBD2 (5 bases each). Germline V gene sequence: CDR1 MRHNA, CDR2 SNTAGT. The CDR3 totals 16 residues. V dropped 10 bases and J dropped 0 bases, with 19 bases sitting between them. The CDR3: CATPFVCGGAKNIQYF. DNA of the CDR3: TGTGCCACCCCGTTCGTTTGTGGGGGAGCCAAAAACATTCAGTACTTC.

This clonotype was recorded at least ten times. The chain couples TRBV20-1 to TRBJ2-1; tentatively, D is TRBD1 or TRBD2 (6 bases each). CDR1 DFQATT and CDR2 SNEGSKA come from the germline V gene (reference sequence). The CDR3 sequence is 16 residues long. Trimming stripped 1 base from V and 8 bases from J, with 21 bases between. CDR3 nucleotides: TGCAGTGCTAGAGTTTTGGGGGGCGGTGTGTTCGATGAGCAGTTCTTC. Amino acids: CSARVLGGGVFDEQFF.

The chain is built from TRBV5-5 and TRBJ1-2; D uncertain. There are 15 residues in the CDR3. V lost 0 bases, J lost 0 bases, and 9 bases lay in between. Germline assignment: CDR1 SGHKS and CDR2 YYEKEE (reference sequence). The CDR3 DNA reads TGTGCCAGCAGCTTGGCGGGCGGACCTAACTATGGCTACACCTTC. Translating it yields CASSLAGGPNYGYTF.

CDR3: CSARDLWGRDINNEQFF. The CDR3 region has the DNA TGCAGTGCTAGAGATCTCTGGGGGCGGGACATCAACAATGAGCAGTTCTTC. This sequence joins TRBV20-1 and TRBJ2-1; D is possibly TRBD1 or TRBD2 (6 bases each). The CDR3 is 17 residues long. Germline values: CDR1 DFQATT, CDR2 SNEGSKA (reference sequence). The V and J ends lost 0 bases and 5 bases respectively, with 20 bases between them.

The CDR3, as DNA: TGTGCCAGCAGCAAGGAGCGGGAGGGCCTGACCCAGTACTTC. This sequence encodes CASSKEREGLTQYF. The rearrangement links TRBV7-2 to TRBJ2-5; 10 nucleotides match TRBD2. V trimming: 5 bases; J trimming: 7 bases; junction bases outside the gene matches: 7. Germline CDR1 is SGHTA and CDR2 is FQGNSA. The CDR3 is 14 amino acids.

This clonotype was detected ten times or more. The CDR3 coding sequence is TGTGCCAGCAGTTCCGGACAGGACTCCTACAATGAGCAGTTCTTC. This encodes CASSSGQDSYNEQFF. This chain joins TRBV28 and TRBJ2-1; 7 bases fit TRBD1. CDR3 length: 15 residues. V shed 4 bases and J 0 bases; nucleotides not matched to a gene: 3. In germline, CDR1 is MDHEN, CDR2 SYDVKM.

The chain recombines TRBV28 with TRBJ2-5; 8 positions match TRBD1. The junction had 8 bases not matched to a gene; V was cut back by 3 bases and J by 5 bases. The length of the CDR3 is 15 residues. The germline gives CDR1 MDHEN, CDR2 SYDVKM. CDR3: CASSFFGRGRETQYF. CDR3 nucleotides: TGTGCCAGCAGTTTTTTCGGCAGGGGGCGGGAGACCCAGTACTTC. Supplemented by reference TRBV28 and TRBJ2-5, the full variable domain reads DVKVTQSSRYLVKRTGEKVFLECVQDMDHENMFWYRQDPGLGLRLIYFSYDVKMKEKGDIPEGYSVSREKKERFSLILESASTNQTSMYLCASSFFGRGRETQYFGPGTRLLVL.

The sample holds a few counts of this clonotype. The CDR3 reads CSARDLKQGADKQFF. CDR3 bases: TGCAGTGCTAGAGATCTAAAGCAGGGGGCGGATAAGCAGTTCTTC. This chain joins TRBV20-1 and TRBJ2-1; 8 nucleotides align to TRBD1. The CDR3 is made up of 15 amino acids. Losses at the gene ends were 0 bases for V and 11 bases for J; bases not matched to a gene: 12. Per germline, CDR1 DFQATT and CDR2 SNEGSKA (reference sequence).

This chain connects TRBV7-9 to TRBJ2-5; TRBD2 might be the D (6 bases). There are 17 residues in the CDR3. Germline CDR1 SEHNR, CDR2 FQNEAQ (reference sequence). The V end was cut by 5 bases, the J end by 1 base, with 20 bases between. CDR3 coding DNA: TGTGCCAGCAGCCCCCTCGCGCGGGGCTCCTTCCAAGAGACCCAGTACTTC. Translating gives CASSPLARGSFQETQYF.

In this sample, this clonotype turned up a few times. CDR3 sequence: CASSLKRGGYTF. CDR3 nucleotide sequence: TGTGCCAGCAGTTTAAAAAGGGGTGGCTACACCTTC. The chain has TRBV12-3 or TRBV12-4 and TRBJ1-2, with TRBD1 as a possible D gene (5 bases). The V gene lost 2 bases and the J gene lost 7 bases, with 8 bases spanning the gap. The CDR3 is 12 amino acids.

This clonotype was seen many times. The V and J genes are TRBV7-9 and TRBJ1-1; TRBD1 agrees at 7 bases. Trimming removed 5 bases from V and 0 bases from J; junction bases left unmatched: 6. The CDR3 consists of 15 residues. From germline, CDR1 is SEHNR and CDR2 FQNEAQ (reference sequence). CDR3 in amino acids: CASSKDRAMNTEAFF. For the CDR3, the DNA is TGTGCCAGCAGCAAAGACAGGGCTATGAACACTGAAGCTTTCTTT. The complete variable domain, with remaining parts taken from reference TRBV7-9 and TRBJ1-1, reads DTGVSQNPRHKITKRGQNVTFRCDPISEHNRLYWYRQTLGQGPEFLTYFQNEAQLEKSRLLSDRFSAERPKGSFSTLEIQRTEQGDSAMYLCASSKDRAMNTEAFFGQGTRLTVV.

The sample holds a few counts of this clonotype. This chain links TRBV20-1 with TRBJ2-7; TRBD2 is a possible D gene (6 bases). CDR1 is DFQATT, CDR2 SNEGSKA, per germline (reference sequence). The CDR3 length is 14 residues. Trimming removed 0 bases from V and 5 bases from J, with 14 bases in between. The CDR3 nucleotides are TGCAGTGCTAGAGAGCGGGGACCCCCCGACGAGCAGTACTTC. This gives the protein CSARERGPPDEQYF.

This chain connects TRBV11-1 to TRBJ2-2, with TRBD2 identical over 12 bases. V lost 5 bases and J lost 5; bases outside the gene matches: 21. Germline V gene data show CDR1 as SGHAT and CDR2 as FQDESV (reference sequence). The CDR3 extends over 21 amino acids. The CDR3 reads CASSVPTGGSTSGSLTGELFF. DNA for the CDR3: TGTGCCAGCAGCGTCCCGACGGGGGGCTCGACTAGCGGGAGTCTTACCGGGGAGCTGTTTTTT.

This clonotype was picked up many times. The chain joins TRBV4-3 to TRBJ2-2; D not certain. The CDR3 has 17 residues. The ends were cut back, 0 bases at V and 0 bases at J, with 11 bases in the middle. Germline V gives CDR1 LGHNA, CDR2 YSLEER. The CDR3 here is CASSQDWHSANTGELFF. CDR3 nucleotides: TGCGCCAGCAGCCAAGATTGGCACTCGGCGAACACCGGGGAGCTGTTTTTT.

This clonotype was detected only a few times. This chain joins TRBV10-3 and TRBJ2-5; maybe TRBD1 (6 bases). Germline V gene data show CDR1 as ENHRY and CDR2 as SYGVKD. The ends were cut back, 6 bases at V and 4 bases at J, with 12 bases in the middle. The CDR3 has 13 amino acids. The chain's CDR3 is CAIRQGQGETQYF. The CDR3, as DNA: TGTGCCATCAGGCAGGGGCAAGGAGAGACCCAGTACTTC.

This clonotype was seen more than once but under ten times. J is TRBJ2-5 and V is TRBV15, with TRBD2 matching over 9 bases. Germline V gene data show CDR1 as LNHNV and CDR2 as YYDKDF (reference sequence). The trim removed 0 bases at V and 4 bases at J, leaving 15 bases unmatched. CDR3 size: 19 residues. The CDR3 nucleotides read TGTGCCACCAGCAGAGATTTCCCGACTGCGGGAGGGCCTTTAGAGACCCAGTACTTC. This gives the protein CATSRDFPTAGGPLETQYF.

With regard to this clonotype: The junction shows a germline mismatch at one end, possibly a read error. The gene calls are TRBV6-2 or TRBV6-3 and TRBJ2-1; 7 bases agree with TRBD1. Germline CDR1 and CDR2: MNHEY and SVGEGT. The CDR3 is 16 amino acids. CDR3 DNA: TGTGCCAGGAGTTACCGACCGATAGACAGGGACAATGAGCAGTTCTTC. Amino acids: CARSYRPIDRDNEQFF.

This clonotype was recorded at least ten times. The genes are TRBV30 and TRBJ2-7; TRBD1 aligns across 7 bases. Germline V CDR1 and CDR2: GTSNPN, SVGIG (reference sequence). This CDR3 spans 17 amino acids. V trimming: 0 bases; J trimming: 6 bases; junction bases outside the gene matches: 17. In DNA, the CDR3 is TGTGCCTGGAGTGTACCTGGGACAGTCTCGACAAAGGCCGAGCAGTACTTC. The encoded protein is CAWSVPGTVSTKAEQYF. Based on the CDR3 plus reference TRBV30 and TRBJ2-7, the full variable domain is SQTIHQWPATLVQPVGSPLSLECTVEGTSNPNLYWYRQAAGRGLQLLFYSVGIGQISSEVPQNLSASRPQDRQFILSSKKLLLSDSGFYLCAWSVPGTVSTKAEQYFGPGTRLTVT.

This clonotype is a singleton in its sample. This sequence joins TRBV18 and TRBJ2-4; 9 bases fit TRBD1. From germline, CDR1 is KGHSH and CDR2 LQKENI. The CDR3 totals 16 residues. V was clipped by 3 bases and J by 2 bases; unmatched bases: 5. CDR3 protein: CASSPLQGASKNIQYF. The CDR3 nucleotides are TGTGCCAGCTCACCCCTACAGGGGGCGTCCAAAAACATTCAGTACTTC.